Following are 18 T cell receptor beta chains from one sample sequenced in a study of blood T cell repertoires in COVID-19. Clones were sequenced by immunoSEQ multiplex PCR, and TCRdb holds only the in-frame ones, with some missing. Seen here are some 150,000 clones, roughly nine tenths observed once, and the top ten hold more than 2%. The sample was peripheral blood. These TCRs come from an older woman with acute or convalescent COVID-19.

The chain couples TRBV6-6 to TRBJ1-3, with D possibly being TRBD1 (6 bases). The V end lost 2 bases, the J end lost 4 bases, and 9 bases lay between the germline ends. Germline-derived CDR1 and CDR2 are MNHNY and SVGAGI (reference sequence). The CDR3 has 14 amino acids. Here the CDR3 reads CASSYGGAGNTIYF. CDR3 nucleotide sequence: TGTGCCAGCAGTTACGGGGGCGCGGGAAACACCATATATTTT.

V usage is TRBV12-5 and J usage is TRBJ2-5; D call uncertain. Trimming left V 6 bases short and J 4 bases short, with 12 bases between. CDR3 length: 13 residues. Germline lookup yields CDR1 LGHNT and CDR2 FRNRAP. The CDR3 reads CASGQLVAETQYF. The CDR3 DNA sequence: TGTGCTAGTGGCCAATTGGTGGCAGAGACCCAGTACTTC.

V gene TRBV2 combines with J gene TRBJ1-5, with D possibly matching TRBD1 (5 bases). V dropped 10 bases and J dropped 5 bases, with 18 bases sitting between them. Germline CDR1 is SNHLY and CDR2 is FYNNEI. The CDR3 is 14 amino acids. The CDR3 DNA is TGTGCCAAAGGGACGGGGGAGAGGGATCAGCCCCAGCATTTT. The encoded protein is CAKGTGERDQPQHF.

The J gene is TRBJ2-7, the V gene TRBV7-9; D might be TRBD2 (7 bases). This CDR3 spans 15 amino acids. Deletions cut 1 base from V and 4 bases from J, with 14 bases between. The germline CDR1 and CDR2 sequences are SEHNR and FQNEAQ (reference sequence). CDR3 amino acids: CASSLGEGTLYEQYV. Written as DNA, the CDR3 is TGTGCCAGCAGCTTAGGGGAGGGGACATTATACGAGCAGTACGTC.

The CDR3 here is CASSALGDRVGGNQPQHF. DNA for the CDR3: TGTGCCAGCAGCGCCCTCGGGGACAGGGTTGGTGGCAATCAGCCCCAGCATTTT. V and J are TRBV7-9 and TRBJ1-5; 9 bases map to TRBD1. Losses at the gene ends were 5 bases for V and 2 bases for J; bases not matched to a gene: 13. The germline V gene encodes CDR1 SEHNR and CDR2 FQNEAQ (reference sequence). The CDR3 runs 18 residues.

The rearrangement joins TRBV27 to TRBJ1-5; tentatively, D is TRBD1 (6 bases). The CDR3 has 16 residues. V was shortened by 6 bases and J by 7 bases, with 22 bases between the two germline ends. The germline CDR1 and CDR2 sequences are MNHEY and SMNVEV (reference sequence). For the CDR3, the DNA is TGTGCCAGCAGCCCATACGGCGCGGGGGGCGGGCAGCCCCAGCATTTT. Residues: CASSPYGAGGGQPQHF.

The chain uses TRBV7-2 and TRBJ1-2; D possibly corresponds to TRBD1 (6 bases). In germline, CDR1 is SGHTA, CDR2 FQGNSA. Between the trimmed V and J ends, which lost 7 bases and 8 bases, there was a span of 20 bases. CDR3 size: 14 residues. CDR3: CASTPGRGPEGYTF. The CDR3 region has the DNA TGTGCCAGCACCCCGGGCAGGGGTCCGGAAGGCTACACCTTC.

This chain uses TRBV3-1 (or the pseudogene TRBV3-2) with TRBJ1-1, with D perhaps TRBD1 (5 bases). V gave up 4 bases and J gave up 7 bases, with 10 bases separating them. Germline V gene lookup returns CDR1 LGHDT and CDR2 YNNKEL (reference sequence). The CDR3 is 12 amino acids. Here the CDR3 DNA reads TGTGCCAGCAGCCGGGGGGGAATTGAAGCTTTCTTT. Translating it yields CASSRGGIEAFF.

J is TRBJ1-1 and V is TRBV20-1, with D possibly TRBD1 on 5 matching bases. Per the germline V gene, CDR1 is DFQATT and CDR2 is SNEGSKA (reference sequence). This CDR3 comprises 11 residues. The CDR3 sequence: CTGWLRTEAFF. The CDR3 nucleotides are TGCACAGGGTGGCTGCGCACTGAAGCTTTCTTT.

In its sample, this clone was seen once. This chain links TRBV27 with TRBJ1-1; D remains ambiguous. The CDR3 contains 15 residues. Trimming left V 6 bases short and J 1 base short, with 15 bases between. Germline V CDR1 and CDR2: MNHEY, SMNVEV (reference sequence). This chain's CDR3 is CASRISELSNTEAFF. CDR3 nucleotides: TGTGCCAGCAGAATTTCGGAGTTATCGAACACTGAAGCTTTCTTT.

The rearrangement uses TRBV11-2 and TRBJ2-1; unclear D gene. Trimming shortened V by 1 base and J by 4 bases, and 8 bases separated the two germline ends. The CDR3 length is 14 residues. The germline gives CDR1 SGHAT, CDR2 FQNNGV. The CDR3 loop is CASSLAGSYNEQFF. The CDR3 DNA is TGTGCCAGCAGCTTAGCCGGGTCGTACAATGAGCAGTTCTTC.

The V gene is TRBV5-1, the J gene TRBJ1-2; 7 positions agree with TRBD1. The CDR3 runs 13 residues. CDR1 is SGHRS, CDR2 YFSETQ, per germline. Trimming removed 1 base from V and 3 bases from J; junction bases left unmatched: 0. CDR3 in amino acids: CASSLTGDYGYTF. The CDR3 DNA sequence: TGCGCCAGCAGCTTGACAGGGGACTATGGCTACACCTTC.

The rearrangement uses TRBV3-1 (or the pseudogene TRBV3-2) and TRBJ2-2; TRBD2 aligns across 7 bases. Germline V gene sequence: CDR1 LGHDT, CDR2 YNNKEL (reference sequence). The CDR3 has 14 residues. Germline trimming cut 7 bases from V and 2 bases from J; bases unmatched to any gene: 4. CDR3 DNA sequence: TGTGCCAGCACCGAGCGGGGAAACACCGGGGAGCTGTTTTTT. This translates into CASTERGNTGELFF.

V and J are TRBV28 and TRBJ1-3; D is ambiguous. Germline CDR1 reads MDHEN; CDR2 reads SYDVKM. Trimming removed 6 bases at V and 7 bases at J, with 4 bases between. The CDR3 spans 10 residues. Here the CDR3 reads CASRRNTIYF. For the CDR3, the DNA is TGTGCCAGCAGGCGGAACACCATATATTTT.

The V and J genes are TRBV28 and TRBJ1-1; weak D call: TRBD1 (5 bases). CDR1 and CDR2 (germline): MDHEN, SYDVKM. This CDR3 is built from 15 residues. The V and J ends lost 4 bases and 4 bases respectively, with 16 bases between them. The CDR3 DNA reads as TGTGCCAGCAGTTCTGGGGGGGGAGATGGCACTGAAGCTTTCTTT. Translating gives CASSSGGGDGTEAFF.

This sequence joins TRBV7-2 and TRBJ1-3; 8 nucleotides agree with TRBD1. The J segment lost 7 bases and the V segment lost 3 bases, leaving 5 bases of the junction unmatched. CDR3 length: 14 residues. The V gene's germline CDR1 is SGHTA and CDR2 FQGNSA. The chain's CDR3 is CASSFRGQGNTIYF. CDR3 coding DNA: TGTGCCAGCAGCTTTCGAGGACAGGGCAACACCATATATTTT.

This chain joins TRBV5-1 and TRBJ2-7; a possible D gene is TRBD1 (7 bases). Germline CDR1 and CDR2: SGHRS and YFSETQ. This CDR3 has 14 residues. Trimming pared 7 bases from V and 1 base from J, leaving 15 bases between. CDR3 coding DNA: TGCGCCAGCGGGAGGTGGACAGGTTCCTACGAGCAGTACTTC. Protein product: CASGRWTGSYEQYF. Together with reference TRBV5-1 and TRBJ2-7, the CDR3 gives the full variable domain: KAGVTQTPRYLIKTRGQQVTLSCSPISGHRSVSWYQQTPGQGLQFLFEYFSETQRNKGNFPGRFSGRQFSNSRSEMNVSTLELGDSALYLCASGRWTGSYEQYFGPGTRLTVT.

The chain recombines TRBV2 with TRBJ2-5, with 7 bases lining up with TRBD2. The CDR3 extends over 18 amino acids. Germline loops: CDR1 SNHLY, CDR2 FYNNEI. V gave up 8 bases and J gave up 5 bases; unmatched junction bases: 23. The CDR3 region is CASGGGLGSTHLGETQYF. CDR3 sequence (DNA): TGTGCCAGCGGGGGGGGTCTTGGTAGCACCCACCTTGGGGAGACCCAGTACTTC.